These T cell receptor beta chains were read from a single sample in a study of T cells in Graves' hyperthyroidism and ophthalmopathy. TCRdb re-derived calls from the multiplex PCR reads in MiXCR, one entry per CDR3 protein. The repertoire includes 360,000 or so distinct CDR3 sequences, about a sixth of them detected once, and less than 20% sits in the top ten. Sequenced input: blood. Receptors were obtained from a woman aged 40 to 50 with Graves' ophthalmopathy. Each CDR3 is given with its conserved first and last residue. A D gene is named only where the DNA matches it firmly. Clone size is stated in some rows and not others, as once, few, many or a class when expanded.

>many|TRBD1|TRBV20-1|TRBJ2-7
TGCAGTGCTCAACCACCGGGACAGGGGCCCTACGAGCAGTACTTC
CSAQPPGQGPYEQYF
>-|TRBD1|TRBV6-5|TRBJ1-3
TGTGCCAGCAGTTATCAAGGACAGGGGTCTGGAAACACCATATATTTT
CASSYQGQGSGNTIYF
>many|TRBD1|TRBV5-1|TRBJ1-2
TGCGCCAGTACGTTGTGGTCCGGGACAGGGGGCGATGGCTACACCTTC
CASTLWSGTGGDGYTF
>many|TRBD2|TRBV28|TRBJ2-3
TGTGCCAGCAAAATCCGGCTAGCGGGACTCACAGATACGCAGTATTTT
CASKIRLAGLTDTQYF
>-|-|TRBV27|TRBJ2-1
TGTGCCAGCAGATTAAAGTCCGGATACGAGCAGTTCTTC
CASRLKSGYEQFF
>-|TRBD1|TRBV28|TRBJ1-1
TGTGCCAGCAGTACGATGACAGGGGGGAGGACTGAAGCTTTCTTT
CASSTMTGGRTEAFF
>many|-|TRBV27|TRBJ1-3
TGTGCCAGCAGTCATTATCCAGGAAACACCATATATTTT
CASSHYPGNTIYF
>-|TRBD1|TRBV6-2/TRBV6-3|TRBJ1-2
TGTGCCAGCAGCGAACCGGGACAGGTCTATGGCTACACCTTC
CASSEPGQVYGYTF
>many|-|TRBV7-9|TRBJ2-7
TGTGCCAGCAGCTTAGCGGGACTCGTCGGCTACGAGCAGTACTTC
CASSLAGLVGYEQYF
>once|-|TRBV12-3/TRBV12-4|TRBJ2-5
TGTGCCAGCAGTTTAGGAGCCAGCAGGGAGACCCAGTACTTC
CASSLGASRETQYF
>many|-|TRBV19|TRBJ2-7
TGTGCCAGTAGTAAGGGCAGGGGAGCCTACGAGCAGTACTTC
CASSKGRGAYEQYF
>many|TRBD1|TRBV6-1|TRBJ1-2
TGTGCCAGCAACACCGGGACAGGGTTCTATGGCTACACCTTC
CASNTGTGFYGYTF
>many|-|TRBV12-3/TRBV12-4|TRBJ1-1
TGTGCCAGCAAACGAATGGATCCTGAAGCTTTCTTT
CASKRMDPEAFF
>-|TRBD2|TRBV12-3/TRBV12-4|TRBJ2-7
TGTGCCAGCAGTTTGTACGTGGGACTAGCGGGGTACGAGCAGTACTTC
CASSLYVGLAGYEQYF
>-|TRBD2|TRBV28|TRBJ2-1
TGTGCCAGCAGTGACCCCGGGACTAGCGGGAGAAATGAGCAGTTCTTC
CASSDPGTSGRNEQFF
>many|-|TRBV28|TRBJ2-2
TGTGCCAGCAGGGATTCGAACACCGGGGAGCTGTTTTTT
CASRDSNTGELFF
>many|-|TRBV28|TRBJ1-6
TGTGCCAGCAGTCCAACCTCAGGTCAAGGGAATTCACCCCTCCACTTT
CASSPTSGQGNSPLHF
>many|-|TRBV4-3|TRBJ2-2
TGCGCCAGCAGCCAACCGAGGGGAGGGGGCGGCGGCGGGGAGCTGTTTTTT
CASSQPRGGGGGGELFF
>-|TRBD1|TRBV20-1|TRBJ1-2
TGCAGTGCTAGAGATTTTGCCAGGGGGGATGGCTACACCTTC
CSARDFARGDGYTF
>-|-|TRBV12-3/TRBV12-4|TRBJ1-2
TGTGCCAGCAGTTTGTTCGGGGGCCAGGGTGGCTACACCTTC
CASSLFGGQGGYTF
>many|-|TRBV6-2/TRBV6-3|TRBJ1-5
TGTGCCAGCAGTGGACACCCCAATCAGCCCCAGCATTTT
CASSGHPNQPQHF
>many|TRBD1|TRBV6-1|TRBJ1-1
TGTGCCAGCACGAGGGGGCGAATCACTGAAGCTTTCTTT
CASTRGRITEAFF
>-|-|TRBV30|TRBJ2-7
TGTGCCTGCCAGGGATCCTACGAGCAGTACTTC
CACQGSYEQYF
>-|-|TRBV12-3/TRBV12-4|TRBJ1-3
TGTGCCAGCAGCCATCCTGGACAGTACTCTGGAAACACCATATATTTT
CASSHPGQYSGNTIYF
>-|TRBD2|TRBV20-1|TRBJ2-7
TGCAGTGCTAGAGATCCAAGCGGGAGCGTCGGGTACGAGCAGTACTTC
CSARDPSGSVGYEQYF
>many|-|TRBV7-2|TRBJ2-6
TGTGCCAGCAGCTACGGGGGAGGTAGGGCCAACGTCCTGACTTTC
CASSYGGGRANVLTF
>-|TRBD2|TRBV27|TRBJ2-2
TGTGCCAGCAGTGTTAGCGGGAGCGCCGTCGACACCGGGGAGCTGTTTTTT
CASSVSGSAVDTGELFF
>many|-|TRBV11-2|TRBJ2-7
TGTGCCAGCAGCTCACTTCGAGGTGAGCAGGGACCCTACGAGCAGTACTTC
CASSSLRGEQGPYEQYF
>many|TRBD1|TRBV19|TRBJ1-5
TGTGCCAGTAGTAGACAGGGATGGTATAGCAATCAGCCCCAGCATTTT
CASSRQGWYSNQPQHF
>-|-|TRBV27|TRBJ2-2
TGTGCCAGCAGTTTCTTTGGGGGGAACACCGGGGAGCTGTTTTTT
CASSFFGGNTGELFF
>many|TRBD2|TRBV28|TRBJ2-4
TGTGCCAGCAACGAGCGGGGGGCGGACATTCAGTACTTC
CASNERGADIQYF
>many|-|TRBV6-5|TRBJ1-2
TGTGCCAGCAGTCACCGGGGTTATGGCTACACCTTC
CASSHRGYGYTF
>many|TRBD1|TRBV6-2/TRBV6-3|TRBJ2-7
TGTGCCAGCAGTTACTCGATTGACACCGGGACAGGGGTCTACGAGCAGTACTTC
CASSYSIDTGTGVYEQYF
>many|TRBD1|TRBV7-6|TRBJ1-1
TGTGCCAGCAGCTCACTTCCTAATGCGGACAGGGGAGTCTTCTTT
CASSSLPNADRGVFF
>many|-|TRBV27|TRBJ2-7
TGTGCCAGCAGTCCGTCTGGGGGCTCCTACGAGCAGTACTTC
CASSPSGGSYEQYF
>many|TRBD2|TRBV20-1|TRBJ2-5
TGCAGTGCTAGGGTAACTAGCGGGAGTCGGGGAGAGACCCAGTACTTC
CSARVTSGSRGETQYF
>many|TRBD2|TRBV9|TRBJ2-7
TGTGCCAGCAGCGGAGGGACTAGCGGGAGGACCGAGCAGTACTTC
CASSGGTSGRTEQYF
>many|TRBD1|TRBV28|TRBJ1-6
TGTGCCAGCAGTTTGCCAGGACAGGGTAATTCACCCCTCCACTTT
CASSLPGQGNSPLHF
>-|TRBD1|TRBV20-1|TRBJ1-6
TGCAGTGCTACCGGAGGGACAGATAATTCACCCCTCCACTTT
CSATGGTDNSPLHF
>many|-|TRBV7-2|TRBJ1-3
TGTGCCAGCAGCCCCCTTCGGGGAAACACCATATATTTT
CASSPLRGNTIYF
>many|TRBD2|TRBV11-2|TRBJ2-7
TGTGCCAGCAGCTTGGGCGGGGGTCCCTACGAGCAGTACTTC
CASSLGGGPYEQYF
>many|-|TRBV12-3/TRBV12-4|TRBJ2-2
TGTGCCAGCAGTTTTATGGGCCCCGGGGAGCTGTTTTTT
CASSFMGPGELFF
>many|-|TRBV12-3/TRBV12-4|TRBJ1-1
TGTGCCAGCAGCTCTATCGGAGTATCCTACACTGAAGCTTTCTTT
CASSSIGVSYTEAFF
>-|-|TRBV12-3/TRBV12-4|TRBJ1-5
TGTGCCAGCAGTTTCAGTGAGAATCAGCCCCAGCATTTT
CASSFSENQPQHF
>-|TRBD1|TRBV20-1|TRBJ1-2
TGCAGTGCTAGTCCCGGGACAGGGTTCGGCTATGGCTACACCTTC
CSASPGTGFGYGYTF
>many|-|TRBV20-1|TRBJ1-5
TGCAGTGCTAGCTTACCAGGGCTTGAGTCTCAGCCCCAGCATTTT
CSASLPGLESQPQHF
>many|-|TRBV29-1|TRBJ1-1
TGCAGCGTTGAATCGGGAACTGAAGCTTTCTTT
CSVESGTEAFF
>many|-|TRBV15|TRBJ1-1
TGTGCCACCAGCTACAGCATGAACACTGAAGCTTTCTTT
CATSYSMNTEAFF
>many|TRBD2|TRBV11-2|TRBJ2-7
TGTGCCAGCAGCTCCATAGCGGGAGTAAGGGACGAGCAGTACTTC
CASSSIAGVRDEQYF
>-|TRBD1|TRBV3-1|TRBJ2-7
TGTGCCAGCAGCCACAGGGGGAGAACCGAGCAGTACTTC
CASSHRGRTEQYF